The 26 T cell receptor beta chains presented below share a single source sample, sequenced in a study of regulatory T cells in long-lasting Graves disease. Sequencing libraries for TCR beta were prepared with iRepertoire HTBI primers and Arm-PCR of CDR3 regions. TCRdb fed the multiplex PCR reads into MiXCR, producing one record per CDR3 protein. The data contain 600,000 to 800,000 distinct CDR3 sequences, 30% of them singletons. Time point here: persistent/refractory GD, antithyroid drugs over 5 years with positive TRAb. There was RNA extracted from PBMCs, and the TCR library was made from it. The specimen comprised peripheral blood mononuclear cells (PBMCs), sampled when the disease was refractory, from a patient treated with antithyroid drugs. The receptors derive from a female donor with Graves disease.

There are a few counts of this clonotype. The chain links TRBV30 to TRBJ2-5; perhaps TRBD2 as D (6 bases). Germline V lookup: CDR1 GTSNPN, CDR2 SVGIG (reference sequence). With 0 bases removed from V and 3 bases from J, the gap between germline ends came to 20 bases. The CDR3 runs to 17 residues. DNA of the CDR3: TGTGCCTGGAGTGTTAGGAGGGAGTGGGGATCTAAAGAGACCCAGTACTTC. Translation gives CAWSVRREWGSKETQYF.

This clonotype was picked up a small number of times. The rearrangement uses TRBV20-1 and TRBJ2-5, with TRBD2 identical over 11 bases. The CDR3 covers 17 residues. V shed 0 bases, J shed 4 bases, and the junction held 10 bases outside the gene matches. CDR1 is DFQATT, CDR2 SNEGSKA, per germline (reference sequence). The chain's CDR3 is CSARDNRASGRSETQYF. For the CDR3, the DNA is TGCAGTGCTAGAGATAATCGGGCTAGCGGGAGGTCAGAGACCCAGTACTTC.

This clonotype occurred a few times. V gene TRBV29-1 combines with J gene TRBJ2-7; 8 bases match TRBD2. V dropped 6 bases and J dropped 3; count of bases not matched to a gene: 13. Looked up from germline, CDR1 is SQVTM and CDR2 is ANQGSEA. The CDR3 runs 15 residues. CDR3 protein: CSVTRGSGSSYEQYF. Written as DNA, the CDR3 is TGCAGCGTGACCCGGGGGAGCGGGAGTAGCTACGAGCAGTACTTC.

The chain combines TRBV4-1 with TRBJ1-1; D unclear. Trimming removed 1 base from V and 1 base from J, with 10 bases in between. Germline V CDR1 and CDR2: MGHRA, YSYEKL. The length of the CDR3 is 15 residues. The CDR3 sequence is CASSQGFYGNTEAFF. The CDR3 nucleotides read TGCGCCAGCAGCCAAGGTTTTTATGGGAACACTGAAGCTTTCTTT.

This clonotype turned up a few times. The chain carries TRBV12-3 or TRBV12-4 and TRBJ2-1; D might be TRBD1 or TRBD2, each matching 6 bases. This CDR3 has 14 amino acids. Trimming removed 8 bases from V and 4 bases from J, with 15 bases in between. The CDR3 nucleotides read TGTGCCAGCCTAAGGGGGACTGTTTACAATGAGCAGTTCTTC. Protein sequence: CASLRGTVYNEQFF.

This clonotype was seen a handful of times. CDR3 region: CASSVHGTLFTGELFF. The DNA for the CDR3 is TGTGCCAGCAGTGTTCACGGGACATTATTTACCGGGGAGCTGTTTTTT. This chain uses TRBV6-1 with TRBJ2-2, with a tentative D call TRBD1 (6 bases). The germline gives CDR1 MNHNS, CDR2 SASEGT. The CDR3 has 16 amino acids. V gave up 4 bases and J gave up 5 bases, with 17 bases separating them.

Of note for this clonotype: Given a much more abundant clone one base away, this may be a read error. The genes are TRBV7-9 and TRBJ2-7; no reliable D call. The CDR3 contains 12 residues. The ends were cut back, 0 bases at V and 6 bases at J, with 6 bases in the middle. CDR1 and CDR2 from the germline V gene are SEHNR and FQNEAQ (reference sequence). The CDR3 spells CASSLAVSEQYF. CDR3 bases: TGTGCCAGCAGCTTAGCAGTGTCCGAGCAGTACTTC.

The CDR3 DNA reads TGTGCCAGCAGAAGGGGGCAAATTGGCGAGCAGTACTTC. This gives the protein CASRRGQIGEQYF. This chain uses TRBV6-1 with TRBJ2-7, with 7 bases that match TRBD1. The CDR3 spans 13 residues. The V gene's germline CDR1 is MNHNS and CDR2 SASEGT. With 6 bases clipped from V and 6 bases from J, the junction kept 8 bases outside the gene matches.

The chain recombines TRBV6-2 or TRBV6-3 with TRBJ1-1, with 8 bases that match TRBD1. Germline-derived CDR1 and CDR2 are MNHEY and SVGEGT. The CDR3 extends over 16 amino acids. V was pared by 0 bases and J by 4 bases, with 7 bases of the junction left unmatched. CDR3 amino acids: CASSYSRGQGVTEAFF. The CDR3 DNA reads as TGTGCCAGCAGTTACTCTCGTGGACAGGGAGTCACTGAAGCTTTCTTT.

This chain joins TRBV2 and TRBJ2-7; 7 nucleotides line up with TRBD1. Trimming at V came to 8 bases and at J to 2 bases, leaving 12 bases not matched to a gene. The CDR3 loop spans 15 amino acids. Germline V gene sequence: CDR1 SNHLY, CDR2 FYNNEI. The CDR3 DNA is TGTGCCAGCGGGGAGTACGGGACAGTTACCTACGAGCAGTACTTC. Translation: CASGEYGTVTYEQYF. The complete variable domain, with remaining parts taken from reference TRBV2 and TRBJ2-7, reads EPEVTQTPSHQVTQMGQEVILRCVPISNHLYFYWYRQILGQKVEFLVSFYNNEISEKSEIFDDQFSVERPDGSNFTLKIRSTKLEDSAMYFCASGEYGTVTYEQYFGPGTRLTVT.

This clonotype was observed a handful of times. The chain recombines TRBV11-3 with TRBJ2-5, with D perhaps matching TRBD1 (5 bases). Germline values: CDR1 SGHNT, CDR2 YENEEA. The CDR3 length is 13 residues. The germline V and J ends were trimmed by 8 bases and 5 bases, with 15 bases remaining between them. The CDR3 sequence: CASGEGVGETQYF. DNA of the CDR3: TGTGCCAGCGGAGAAGGGGTGGGGGAGACCCAGTACTTC.

The chain links TRBV10-3 to TRBJ1-3; maybe TRBD1 (6 bases). Germline V lookup: CDR1 ENHRY, CDR2 SYGVKD. The CDR3 runs to 15 residues. Between the trimmed V and J ends, which lost 7 bases and 0 bases, there was a span of 13 bases. DNA of the CDR3: TGTGCCATCAACACACGGGACAACTCTGGAAACACCATATATTTT. It is translated as CAINTRDNSGNTIYF.

This clonotype was seen only a few times. V gene TRBV6-2 or TRBV6-3 combines with J gene TRBJ1-4; 7 bases agree with TRBD1. CDR1 MNHEY and CDR2 SVGEGT come from the germline V gene. The length of the CDR3 is 16 residues. With V trimmed by 4 bases and J by 4 bases, 9 bases remained unmatched. CDR3 loop: CASSSPGTENNEKLFF. In DNA form, the CDR3 reads TGTGCCAGCAGTTCCCCCGGGACAGAAAATAATGAAAAACTGTTTTTT.

The V gene is TRBV28, the J gene TRBJ1-6, with D maybe TRBD1 (6 bases). Germline CDR1 MDHEN, CDR2 SYDVKM. The ends were cut back, 6 bases at V and 9 bases at J, with 9 bases in the middle. The length of the CDR3 is 12 residues. Written as DNA, the CDR3 is TGTGCCAGCAGACCAGGGGTTTCACCCCTCCACTTT. This encodes CASRPGVSPLHF.

The chain links TRBV9 to TRBJ1-6; 7 nucleotides align to TRBD1. The CDR3 consists of 18 residues. Germline values: CDR1 SGDLS, CDR2 YYNGEE. J gave up 5 bases and V 1 base, and 12 bases lay outside the gene matches. CDR3 coding DNA: TGTGCCAGCAGCGTACCCATCAGACAGGGAAGAAATAATTCACCCCTCCACTTT. Encoded protein: CASSVPIRQGRNNSPLHF.

This clonotype was counted between two and nine times. The rearrangement links TRBV20-1 to TRBJ2-7; D possibly corresponds to TRBD1 (6 bases). This CDR3 has 14 amino acids. Germline V gene sequence: CDR1 DFQATT, CDR2 SNEGSKA (reference sequence). The V end lost 6 bases, the J end lost 3 bases, and 18 bases lay between the germline ends. The CDR3 DNA reads as TGCAGTGCATCACCAAGGCAGGGGCGCTACGAGCAGTACTTC. Translation: CSASPRQGRYEQYF.

This clonotype was seen only a few times. The chain is built from TRBV19 and TRBJ2-7; the match to TRBD1 covers 7 bases. Trimming took 6 bases from V and 0 from J; bases not matched to a gene: 8. Germline V CDR1 and CDR2: LNHDA, SQIVND (reference sequence). This CDR3 has 15 residues. CDR3 sequence reads: CASSHRGQTSYEQYF. The CDR3 DNA sequence: TGTGCCAGTAGCCATAGGGGACAGACCTCCTACGAGCAGTACTTC.

The rearrangement links TRBV13 to TRBJ1-1; the D gene is possibly TRBD1 (5 bases). Germline V CDR1 and CDR2: PRHDT, FYEKMQ (reference sequence). V dropped 4 bases and J dropped 1 base, with 16 bases sitting between them. The CDR3 totals 16 residues. The DNA for the CDR3 is TGTGCCAGCAGCTCAATCGAGGGACTCTCGAACACTGAAGCTTTCTTT. It codes for CASSSIEGLSNTEAFF.

This clonotype was seen at least ten times. V and J are TRBV27 and TRBJ1-6, with a tentative D call TRBD1 (6 bases). CDR1 MNHEY and CDR2 SMNVEV come from the germline V gene (reference sequence). The V end was cut by 5 bases, the J end by 2 bases, with 19 bases between. This CDR3 has 18 residues. In nucleotides, the CDR3 is TGTGCCAGCAGTCCCTACGTTTTAACAGGGACCTATAATTCACCCCTCCACTTT. This codes for CASSPYVLTGTYNSPLHF.

The chain has TRBV4-1 and TRBJ1-2, with 7 bases lining up with TRBD1. Germline CDR1 MGHRA, CDR2 YSYEKL. V lost 2 bases, J lost 3 bases, and 6 bases stayed unmatched. The CDR3 covers 15 residues. The CDR3 sequence is CASSQLRQGHYGYTF. For the CDR3, the DNA is TGCGCCAGCAGCCAACTTCGACAGGGTCACTATGGCTACACCTTC.

Comments on this clonotype: Possible read error: a much larger clone is one base away. The gene calls are TRBV27 and TRBJ1-1; no firm D call. V was clipped by 3 bases and J by 10 bases, with 18 bases between them. This CDR3 is built from 14 residues. Germline CDR1 and CDR2: MNHEY and SMNVEV (reference sequence). Here the CDR3 DNA reads TGTGCCAGCAGTTTTTACGGATTGGGGATAGGAGCTTTCTTT. Protein sequence: CASSFYGLGIGAFF.

This chain joins TRBV3-1 and TRBJ1-5; TRBD1 is a possible D gene (6 bases). Germline V gene lookup returns CDR1 LGHDT and CDR2 YNNKEL (reference sequence). The CDR3 is 16 residues long. Trimming stripped 0 bases from V and 7 bases from J, with 16 bases between. In nucleotides, the CDR3 is TGTGCCAGCAGCCAAGATTGGGGGGCGCGGAGCCAGCCCCAGCATTTT. This codes for CASSQDWGARSQPQHF.

This clonotype has just a few counts. The chain couples TRBV7-6 to TRBJ2-7; D gene unclear. The length of the CDR3 is 13 residues. Germline V gene lookup returns CDR1 SGHVS and CDR2 FNYEAQ. Trimming stripped 5 bases from V and 2 bases from J, with 10 bases between. The CDR3: CASSQSRAYEQYF. The CDR3 region has the DNA TGTGCCAGCAGCCAAAGCCGAGCCTACGAGCAGTACTTC.

Notes on this clonotype: A read error may produce the germline difference seen at one junction end. The V and J genes are TRBV27 and TRBJ1-1; the D gene is possibly TRBD1 (5 bases). The CDR3 covers 17 residues. CDR1 is MNHEY, CDR2 SMNVEV, per germline (reference sequence). This CDR3 is CASSLSRTPLKHTGAFF. DNA of the CDR3: TGTGCCAGCAGTTTATCGAGGACACCCCTCAAGCACACTGGAGCTTTCTTT.

A few counts support this clonotype. The chain joins TRBV29-1 to TRBJ1-2, with 8 bases matching TRBD1. The CDR3 loop spans 13 amino acids. The V segment lost 3 bases and the J segment 8 bases; nucleotides outside the gene matches: 8. Germline loops: CDR1 SQVTM, CDR2 ANQGSEA. In DNA form, the CDR3 reads TGCAGCGTTGATCCCGGACAGGGACACGGCTACACCTTC. The encoded protein is CSVDPGQGHGYTF.

In this sample, this clonotype turned up a few times. The V and J genes are TRBV20-1 and TRBJ1-2, with D tentatively TRBD1 (6 bases). Germline V lookup: CDR1 DFQATT, CDR2 SNEGSKA (reference sequence). Trimming cost V 4 bases and J 7 bases, with 10 bases left between them. The CDR3 covers 11 residues. The CDR3 nucleotides are TGCAGTGCTATACAGGGAACTGGCTACACCTTC. Amino acid sequence: CSAIQGTGYTF.